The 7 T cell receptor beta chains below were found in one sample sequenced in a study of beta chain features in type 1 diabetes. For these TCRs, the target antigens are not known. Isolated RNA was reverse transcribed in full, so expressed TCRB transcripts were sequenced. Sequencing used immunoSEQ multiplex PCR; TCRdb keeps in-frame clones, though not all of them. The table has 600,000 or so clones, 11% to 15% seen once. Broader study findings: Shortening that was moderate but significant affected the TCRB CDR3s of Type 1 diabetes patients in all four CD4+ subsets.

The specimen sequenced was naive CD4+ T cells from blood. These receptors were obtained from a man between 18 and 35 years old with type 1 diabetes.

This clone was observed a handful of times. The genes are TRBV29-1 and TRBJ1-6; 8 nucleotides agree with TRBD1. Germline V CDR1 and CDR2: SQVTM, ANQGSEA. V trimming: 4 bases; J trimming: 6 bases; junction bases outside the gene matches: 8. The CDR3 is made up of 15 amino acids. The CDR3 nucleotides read TGCAGCGTTGTGCCCGGGACAGGAGTTAATTCACCCCTCCACTTT. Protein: CSVVPGTGVNSPLHF.

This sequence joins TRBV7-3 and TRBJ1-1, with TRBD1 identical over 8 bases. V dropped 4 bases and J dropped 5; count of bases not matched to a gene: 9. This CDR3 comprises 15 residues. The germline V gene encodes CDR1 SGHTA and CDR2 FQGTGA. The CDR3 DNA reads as TGTGCCAGCAGCTCTCCGGACAGGGCGGAAACTGAAGCTTTCTTT. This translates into CASSSPDRAETEAFF.

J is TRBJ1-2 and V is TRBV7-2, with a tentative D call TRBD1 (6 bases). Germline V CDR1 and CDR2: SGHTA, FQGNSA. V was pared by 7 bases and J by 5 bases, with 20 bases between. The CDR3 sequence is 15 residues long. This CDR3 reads CASTPHTGSAYGYTF. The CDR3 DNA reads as TGTGCCAGCACCCCACATACAGGGAGTGCGTATGGCTACACCTTC.

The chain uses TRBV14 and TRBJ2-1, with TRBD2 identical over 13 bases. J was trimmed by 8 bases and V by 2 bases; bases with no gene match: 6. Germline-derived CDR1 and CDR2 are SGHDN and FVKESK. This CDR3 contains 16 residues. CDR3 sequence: CASSQRLGLAGDEQFF. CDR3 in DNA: TGTGCCAGCAGCCAACGACTCGGACTAGCGGGAGATGAGCAGTTCTTC.

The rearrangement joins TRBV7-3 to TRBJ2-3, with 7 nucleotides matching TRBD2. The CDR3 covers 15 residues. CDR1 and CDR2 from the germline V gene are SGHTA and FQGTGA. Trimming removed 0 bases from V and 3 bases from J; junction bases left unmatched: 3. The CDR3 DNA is TGTGCCAGCAGCTTAACGGCGCGGGGGACAGATACGCAGTATTTT. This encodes CASSLTARGTDTQYF.

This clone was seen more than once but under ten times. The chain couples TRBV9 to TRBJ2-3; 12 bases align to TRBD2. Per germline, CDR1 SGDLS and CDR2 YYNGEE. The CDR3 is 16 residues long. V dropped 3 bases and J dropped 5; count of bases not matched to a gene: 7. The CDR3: CASSATSGGYQDTQYF. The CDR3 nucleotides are TGTGCCAGCAGCGCTACTAGCGGGGGGTACCAAGATACGCAGTATTTT.

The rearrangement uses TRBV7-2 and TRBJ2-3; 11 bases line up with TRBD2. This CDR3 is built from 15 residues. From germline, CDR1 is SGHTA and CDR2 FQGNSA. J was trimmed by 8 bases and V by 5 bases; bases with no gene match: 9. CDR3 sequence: CASSARTSGRATQYF. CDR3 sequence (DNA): TGTGCCAGCAGCGCCCGGACTAGCGGGCGGGCTACGCAGTATTTT.